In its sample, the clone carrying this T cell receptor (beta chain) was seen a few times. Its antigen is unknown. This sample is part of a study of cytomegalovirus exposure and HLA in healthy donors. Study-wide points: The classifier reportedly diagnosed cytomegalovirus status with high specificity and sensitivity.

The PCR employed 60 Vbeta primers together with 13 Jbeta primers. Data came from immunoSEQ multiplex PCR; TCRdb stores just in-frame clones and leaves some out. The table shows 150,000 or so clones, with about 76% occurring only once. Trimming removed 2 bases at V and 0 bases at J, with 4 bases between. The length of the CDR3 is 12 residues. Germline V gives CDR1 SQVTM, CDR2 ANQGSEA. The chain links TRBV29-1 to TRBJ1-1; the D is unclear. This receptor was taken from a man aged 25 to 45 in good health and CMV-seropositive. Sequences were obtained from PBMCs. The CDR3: CSVEIMNTEAFF. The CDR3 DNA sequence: TGCAGCGTTGAAATTATGAACACTGAAGCTTTCTTT.